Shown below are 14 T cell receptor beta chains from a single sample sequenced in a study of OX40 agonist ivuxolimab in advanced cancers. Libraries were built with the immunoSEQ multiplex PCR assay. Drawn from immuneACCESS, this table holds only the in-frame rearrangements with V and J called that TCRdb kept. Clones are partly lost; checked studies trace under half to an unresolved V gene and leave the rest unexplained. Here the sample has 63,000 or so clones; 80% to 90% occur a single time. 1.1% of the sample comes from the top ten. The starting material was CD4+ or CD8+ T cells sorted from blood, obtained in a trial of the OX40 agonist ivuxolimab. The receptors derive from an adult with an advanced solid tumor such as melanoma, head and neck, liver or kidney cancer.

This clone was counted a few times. The CDR3 nucleotides read TGTGCCAGCAGTTACCTAGCGGCCACAGATACGCAGTATTTT. As protein: CASSYLAATDTQYF. The V and J genes are TRBV6-5 and TRBJ2-3; 7 nucleotides agree with TRBD2. Looked up from germline, CDR1 is MNHEY and CDR2 is SVGAGI. The CDR3 contains 14 residues. Trimming cost V 2 bases and J 2 bases; bases outside gene matches: 1.

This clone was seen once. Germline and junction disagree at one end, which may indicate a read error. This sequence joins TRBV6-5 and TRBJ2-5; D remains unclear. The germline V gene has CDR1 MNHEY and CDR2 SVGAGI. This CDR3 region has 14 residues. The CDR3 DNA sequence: TGTGCCAGCACCTCGGTCCCTGGGGAAGAGGCCCAGTACTTC. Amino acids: CASTSVPGEEAQYF.

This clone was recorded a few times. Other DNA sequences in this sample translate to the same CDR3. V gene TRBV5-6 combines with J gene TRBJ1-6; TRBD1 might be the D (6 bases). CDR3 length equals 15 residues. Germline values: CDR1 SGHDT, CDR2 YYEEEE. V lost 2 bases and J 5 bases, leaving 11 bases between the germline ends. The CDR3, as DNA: TGTGCCAGCAGCTTTAACAGGGCGCATAATTCACCCCTCCACTTT. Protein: CASSFNRAHNSPLHF.

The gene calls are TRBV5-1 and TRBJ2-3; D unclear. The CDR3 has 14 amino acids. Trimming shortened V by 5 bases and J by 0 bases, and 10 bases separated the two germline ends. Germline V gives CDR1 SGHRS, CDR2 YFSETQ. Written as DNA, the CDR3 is TGCGCCAGCAGGATACAGCAGAGCACAGATACGCAGTATTTT. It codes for CASRIQQSTDTQYF.

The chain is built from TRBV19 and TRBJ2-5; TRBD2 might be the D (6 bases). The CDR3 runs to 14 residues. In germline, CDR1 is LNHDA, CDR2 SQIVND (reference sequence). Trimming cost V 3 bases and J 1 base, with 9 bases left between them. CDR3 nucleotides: TGTGCCAGTAGTATTGGGGGGATCCAAGAGACCCAGTACTTC. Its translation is CASSIGGIQETQYF.

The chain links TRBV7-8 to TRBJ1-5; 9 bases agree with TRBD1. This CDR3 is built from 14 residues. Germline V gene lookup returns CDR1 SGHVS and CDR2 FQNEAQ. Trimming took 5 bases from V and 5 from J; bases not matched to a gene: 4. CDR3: CASSPGQGDQPQHF. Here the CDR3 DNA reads TGTGCCAGCAGCCCGGGACAGGGAGATCAGCCCCAGCATTTT.

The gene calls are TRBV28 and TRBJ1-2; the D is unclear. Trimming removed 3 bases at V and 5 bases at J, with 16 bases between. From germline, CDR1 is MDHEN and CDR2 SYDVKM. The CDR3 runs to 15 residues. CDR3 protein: CASSLSRGNLYGYTF. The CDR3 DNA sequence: TGTGCCAGCAGTTTGTCGCGCGGGAACCTATATGGCTACACCTTC.

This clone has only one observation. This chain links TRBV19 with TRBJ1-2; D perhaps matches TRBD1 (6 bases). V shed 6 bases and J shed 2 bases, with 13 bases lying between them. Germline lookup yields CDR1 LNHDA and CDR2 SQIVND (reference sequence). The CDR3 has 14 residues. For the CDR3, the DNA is TGTGCCAGTAGCGAACAGGGTGGGAACTATGGCTACACCTTC. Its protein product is CASSEQGGNYGYTF.

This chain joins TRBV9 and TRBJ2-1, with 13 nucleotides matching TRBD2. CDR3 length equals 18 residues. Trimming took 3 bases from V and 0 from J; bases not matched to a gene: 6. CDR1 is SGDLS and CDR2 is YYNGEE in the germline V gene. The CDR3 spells CASSAGLAGSSSYNEQFF. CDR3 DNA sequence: TGTGCCAGCAGCGCGGGACTAGCGGGGTCGAGCTCCTACAATGAGCAGTTCTTC.

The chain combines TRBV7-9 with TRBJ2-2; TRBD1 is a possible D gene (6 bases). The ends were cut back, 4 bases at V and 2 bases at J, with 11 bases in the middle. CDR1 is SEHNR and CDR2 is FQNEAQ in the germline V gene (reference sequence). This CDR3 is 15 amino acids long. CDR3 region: CASSYPDRNTGELFF. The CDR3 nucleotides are TGTGCCAGCAGCTACCCGGACAGAAACACCGGGGAGCTGTTTTTT.

CDR3 loop: CASSPATSTEQFF. CDR3 nucleotide sequence: TGTGCCAGCTCACCAGCGACTAGCACTGAGCAGTTCTTC. V is TRBV18 and J is TRBJ2-1; TRBD2 agrees at 7 bases. V trimming: 2 bases; J trimming: 9 bases; junction bases outside the gene matches: 4. Germline V gives CDR1 KGHSH, CDR2 LQKENI. This CDR3 comprises 13 residues.

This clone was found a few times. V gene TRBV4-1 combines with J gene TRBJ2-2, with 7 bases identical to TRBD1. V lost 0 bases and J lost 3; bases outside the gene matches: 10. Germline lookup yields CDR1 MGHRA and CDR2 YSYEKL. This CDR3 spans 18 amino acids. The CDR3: CASSQESGQPSYTGELFF. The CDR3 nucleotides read TGCGCCAGCAGCCAAGAGTCGGGACAGCCATCATACACCGGGGAGCTGTTTTTT.

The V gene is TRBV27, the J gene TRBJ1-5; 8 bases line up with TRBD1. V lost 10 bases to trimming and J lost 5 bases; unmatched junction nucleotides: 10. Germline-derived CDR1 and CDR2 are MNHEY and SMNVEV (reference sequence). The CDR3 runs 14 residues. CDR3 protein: CATSGRGRDQPQHF. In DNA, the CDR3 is TGTGCCACCTCGGGCAGGGGGCGCGATCAGCCCCAGCATTTT.

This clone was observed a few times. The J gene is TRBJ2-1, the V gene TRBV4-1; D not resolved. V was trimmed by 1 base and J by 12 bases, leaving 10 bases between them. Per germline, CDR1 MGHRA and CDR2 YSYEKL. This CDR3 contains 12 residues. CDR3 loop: CASSQVFLVQFF. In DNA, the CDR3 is TGCGCCAGCAGCCAAGTCTTTCTAGTGCAGTTCTTC.